What follows describes a single T cell receptor (beta chain). Only a few counts were recorded for this clone. There is no known antigen for this receptor. No base-level quality is on record; no much larger clone is a single base apart. The library was prepared using the immunoSEQ multiplex PCR assay. For TCR sequencing, RNA was extracted from every sample and reverse transcribed into cDNA to serve as template. SuperScript III was used to make first-strand cDNA, primed with a 2:1 mix of oligo-dT and random hexamers. A synthetic immune receptor repertoire was used to measure amplification bias, and any remaining bias was corrected computationally. On the authors' methods: Raw reads were preprocessed to remove errors, and CDR3 was defined according to IMGT conventions as the region from the conserved cysteine to phenylalanine. To get clonality, Shannon entropy was normalized by log2 of the number of productive unique TCRs and the result was subtracted from 1. CD4 or CD8 identity of scalp clones was inferred by cross-referencing scalp TCRbeta sequences with sorted blood CD4 and CD8 repertoires. TCRdb mirrors the immuneACCESS table, restricted to in-frame sequences. Some clones are absent from its copies; in checked studies, under half trace to an unresolved V gene, and the reason for the others is unknown. That table supplies the V and J calls and clone size; D and trimming were determined from the DNA. Within this sample are some 170,000 clones, with 50% to 70% of them counted one time only. The ten largest clones capture over 1.5% of the sample.

The entry originates in a study of CD8+ T cells in alopecia areata (dated by TCRdb to the late 2010s). As for the study more broadly: The treated patients, all with moderate-to-severe alopecia areata, were enrolled in an open-label pilot trial of oral tofacitinib given at 5 to 10 mg twice daily. Tofacitinib was administered for 6 to 18 months, and 6 months of follow-up off drug were then conducted to assess delayed response and recurrence. The study used high-throughput TCRbeta sequencing to examine T cell clonal expansion in alopecia areata, in both the C3H/HeJ mouse model and human patients. RNA came from the PAXgene miRNA kit for fixed scalp, the miRNeasy kit for PBMCs, and the RNeasy kit for mouse skin. On the human side, TCRbeta sequencing was run on scalp tissue and on sorted CD4+ and CD8+ peripheral blood T cells from healthy controls and from alopecia areata patients with either patchy or totalis/universalis disease. Biopsies were taken from tofacitinib-treated patients at baseline and at 4 and 24 weeks of treatment, and a later scalp biopsy was taken in several of the tofacitinib-treated patients. TCRbeta CDR3 regions were amplified by immunoSEQ multiplex PCR using 35 Vbeta forward and 13 Jbeta reverse primers. Scalp clonality was compared across normal scalp (n=4), patchy alopecia areata scalp (n=8), and alopecia totalis/universalis scalp (n=8).

From a lookup of the germline V gene (reference sequence), CDR1 and CDR2 are GTSNPN and SVGIG. From cysteine to phenylalanine, the CDR3 is 12 amino acids long. Only the CDR3 DNA stays, 36 bases, in frame from base 1. Cut back by 3 bases and 4 bases, the V and J ends lie 6 bases apart. The label giving this sample's time point can be read as: baseline before oral tofacitinib. Peripheral blood and lesional scalp punch biopsies were obtained from patients with alopecia areata. PBMCs were separated by density centrifugation and stained for CD3, CD4 and CD8, after which CD4+ and CD8+ T cells were sorted on a FACSAria. Study-wide conclusions, independent of this receptor: Shared TCR sequences between patients were less evident than in mice, which may be partly attributable to HLA diversity in the patient population. Scalp TCR repertoire analysis is complicated because resident alphabeta T cells in normal human skin are also sequenced, whereas mouse skin is dominated by gammadelta T cells. Compared with normal scalp, lesional scalp, particularly in alopecia totalis/universalis, had higher clonality and more expanded CD8+ clones, which suggests antigenic drive.

This specimen consisted of CD4+ T cells sorted from blood, obtained at week 0. The TCR sequence derives from a human donor with alopecia areata. The chain was built from TRBV30 and TRBJ2-2; no D gene call is confident. The DNA reads TGTGCCTGGAGCTACAGCACCGGGGAGCTGTTTTTT. This sequence encodes CAWSYSTGELFF.